Listed below are T cell receptor beta chains from one sample, sequenced in a study of control samples from healthy donors and cancer patients. Here immunoSEQ multiplex PCR was the method, and the copy in TCRdb shows in-frame clones only, minus some. Found here are roughly 190,000 clones, around 93% of them singletons; the top ten hold 1.5% to 2%. Sequences were obtained from blood. These TCRs come from a young man in good health. Each CDR3 is given with its conserved first and last residue. Each record gives: J gene, D gene, V gene, clone size, CDR3 DNA, CDR3 protein. D genes are given only for firm matches. Not all rows give a size; the values are once, few, many and, for expanded clones, a class.

j_gene: TRBJ1-4
d_gene: .
v_gene: TRBV2
abundance: .
CDR3nt: TGTGCCAGCAGTGAAGCCCAGGGAGCAACTAATGAAAAACTGTTTTTT
CDR3aa: CASSEAQGATNEKLFF

j_gene: TRBJ1-6
d_gene: .
v_gene: TRBV28
abundance: few
CDR3nt: TGTGCCAGCAGTTTGGGGGGATCTATGGGATCACCCCTCCACTTT
CDR3aa: CASSLGGSMGSPLHF

j_gene: TRBJ1-2
d_gene: .
v_gene: TRBV11-1
abundance: .
CDR3nt: TGTGCCAGCAGCTTGGGCAGGGGCTCTGGCTACACCTTC
CDR3aa: CASSLGRGSGYTF

j_gene: TRBJ2-7
d_gene: TRBD2
v_gene: TRBV6-5
abundance: .
CDR3nt: TGTGCCAGCAGTCTTATAGCGGGGTCAAACGAGCAGTACTTC
CDR3aa: CASSLIAGSNEQYF

j_gene: TRBJ1-1
d_gene: TRBD1
v_gene: TRBV27
abundance: .
CDR3nt: TGTGCCAGCAGTTTGGGGGACAGGGTAAAGAACACTGAAGCTTTCTTT
CDR3aa: CASSLGDRVKNTEAFF

j_gene: TRBJ2-1
d_gene: TRBD2
v_gene: TRBV5-4
abundance: .
CDR3nt: TGTGCCAGCAGCTTGAGGTCCTTAGCGGGGGGTAATGAGCAGTTCTTC
CDR3aa: CASSLRSLAGGNEQFF

j_gene: TRBJ2-7
d_gene: .
v_gene: TRBV6-5
abundance: few
CDR3nt: TGTGCCAGCAGTTACTATTCGGGGAACGAGCAGTACTTC
CDR3aa: CASSYYSGNEQYF

j_gene: TRBJ1-1
d_gene: .
v_gene: TRBV4-1
abundance: .
CDR3nt: TGCGCCAGCAGGGGGGGGGCGGGTCGCACTGAAGCTTTCTTT
CDR3aa: CASRGGAGRTEAFF

j_gene: TRBJ1-1
d_gene: .
v_gene: TRBV7-9
abundance: .
CDR3nt: TGTGCCAGCAGCTTAGGTTTGGAAGCTTTCTTT
CDR3aa: CASSLGLEAFF

j_gene: TRBJ2-7
d_gene: TRBD1
v_gene: TRBV24-1
abundance: .
CDR3nt: TGTGCCACCAGTGACTCGACAGGGAAAGGCGGTTTGGAGCAGTACTTC
CDR3aa: CATSDSTGKGGLEQYF

j_gene: TRBJ1-1
d_gene: .
v_gene: TRBV2
abundance: .
CDR3nt: TGTGCCAGCAGTGATTTTGCCGCCGGACACCCGAACACTGAAGCTTTCTTT
CDR3aa: CASSDFAAGHPNTEAFF

j_gene: TRBJ1-5
d_gene: .
v_gene: TRBV4-1
abundance: .
CDR3nt: TGCGCCAGCAGCCAAAGACCCTTTGGGGGCGAGCTGGGCAATCAGCCCCAGCATTTT
CDR3aa: CASSQRPFGGELGNQPQHF

j_gene: TRBJ2-1
d_gene: .
v_gene: TRBV7-8
abundance: .
CDR3nt: TGTGCCAGCAGCTTAGCCGGGGCAAACAATGAGCAGTTCTTC
CDR3aa: CASSLAGANNEQFF

j_gene: TRBJ1-5
d_gene: TRBD1
v_gene: TRBV24-1
abundance: .
CDR3nt: TGTGCCACCAGGGGGACAGTAGATCAGCCCCAGCATTTT
CDR3aa: CATRGTVDQPQHF

j_gene: TRBJ1-4
d_gene: .
v_gene: TRBV15
abundance: .
CDR3nt: TGTGCCACCAGCAGGGCCTCAACTAATGAAAAACTGTTTTTT
CDR3aa: CATSRASTNEKLFF

j_gene: TRBJ2-7
d_gene: .
v_gene: TRBV7-9
abundance: .
CDR3nt: TGTGCCAGCAGCTTCCGACAGGCAGCCTACGAGCAGTACTTC
CDR3aa: CASSFRQAAYEQYF

j_gene: TRBJ2-7
d_gene: .
v_gene: TRBV12-3/TRBV12-4
abundance: .
CDR3nt: TGTGCCAGCAGTTTAGGGGGTCCCGAGCAGTACTTC
CDR3aa: CASSLGGPEQYF

j_gene: TRBJ1-6
d_gene: .
v_gene: TRBV19
abundance: .
CDR3nt: TGTGCCAGTGAGCGATTCGGTACTCTCCACTTT
CDR3aa: CASERFGTLHF

j_gene: TRBJ1-4
d_gene: .
v_gene: TRBV4-1
abundance: .
CDR3nt: TGCGCCAGCAGCCCTCAGGCCCCCACGAGGGAAAAACTGTTTTTT
CDR3aa: CASSPQAPTREKLFF

j_gene: TRBJ1-4
d_gene: .
v_gene: TRBV9
abundance: .
CDR3nt: TGTGCCAGCAGCGTAGGGGGGCCTAATGAAAAACTGTTTTTT
CDR3aa: CASSVGGPNEKLFF

j_gene: TRBJ2-3
d_gene: .
v_gene: TRBV5-1
abundance: .
CDR3nt: TGCGCCAGCAGCTCCGACGGTGACCTCTCAGATACGCAGTATTTT
CDR3aa: CASSSDGDLSDTQYF

j_gene: TRBJ2-2
d_gene: .
v_gene: TRBV7-9
abundance: .
CDR3nt: TGTGCCAGCAGCTTGTCAGGAGCCCCCGGGGAGCTGTTTTTT
CDR3aa: CASSLSGAPGELFF

j_gene: TRBJ2-7
d_gene: .
v_gene: TRBV19
abundance: once
CDR3nt: TGTGCCAGTAGTATGTCCCCCGGGGCTCCCTTCTACGAGCAGTACTTC
CDR3aa: CASSMSPGAPFYEQYF

j_gene: TRBJ2-4
d_gene: .
v_gene: TRBV18
abundance: .
CDR3nt: TGTGCCAGCTCACCCGGGATAGCCAAAAACATTCAGTACTTC
CDR3aa: CASSPGIAKNIQYF

j_gene: TRBJ1-6
d_gene: .
v_gene: TRBV7-8
abundance: .
CDR3nt: TGTGCCAGCAGCTTGGTGGGTAGCTCCTATAATTCACCCCTCCACTTT
CDR3aa: CASSLVGSSYNSPLHF

j_gene: TRBJ2-7
d_gene: TRBD2
v_gene: TRBV6-5
abundance: few
CDR3nt: TGTGCCAGCAGTTACGAATCGGGGGGAGCCTACGAGCAGTACTTC
CDR3aa: CASSYESGGAYEQYF

j_gene: TRBJ2-3
d_gene: .
v_gene: TRBV29-1
abundance: .
CDR3nt: TGCAGCGCCCGCCTGGGCGGAATCACAGATACGCAGTATTTT
CDR3aa: CSARLGGITDTQYF

j_gene: TRBJ1-1
d_gene: .
v_gene: TRBV5-1
abundance: .
CDR3nt: TGCGCCAGCAGCAAAGAACAGGGTGAAGCTTTCTTT
CDR3aa: CASSKEQGEAFF

j_gene: TRBJ2-7
d_gene: TRBD2
v_gene: TRBV4-1
abundance: .
CDR3nt: TGCGCCAGCAGCCGTAGATGGCTAGCGGGTAACGAGCAGTACTTC
CDR3aa: CASSRRWLAGNEQYF

j_gene: TRBJ1-1
d_gene: .
v_gene: TRBV6-5
abundance: .
CDR3nt: TGTGCCAGCAGTTACTCCCGGGGTGAAGCTTTCTTT
CDR3aa: CASSYSRGEAFF

j_gene: TRBJ2-4
d_gene: .
v_gene: TRBV21-1
abundance: once
CDR3nt: TGTGCCAGCAGCAAAGCCCCGGACAGGGAGCAAGCCAAAAACATTCAGTACTTC
CDR3aa: CASSKAPDREQAKNIQYF

j_gene: TRBJ2-2
d_gene: TRBD1
v_gene: TRBV2
abundance: .
CDR3nt: TGTGCCAGCTGGGGGACCCCGGGACAGGGGCCTTCCGGGGAGCTGTTTTTT
CDR3aa: CASWGTPGQGPSGELFF

j_gene: TRBJ2-5
d_gene: TRBD2
v_gene: TRBV9
abundance: .
CDR3nt: TGTGCCAGCAGCGAGGGGAGCGGGGGGGCTTTGCGAGAGACCCAGTACTTC
CDR3aa: CASSEGSGGALRETQYF

j_gene: TRBJ1-3
d_gene: .
v_gene: TRBV29-1
abundance: few
CDR3nt: TGCAGCGTTGGGTCAGGCAGCTCTGGAAACACCATATATTTT
CDR3aa: CSVGSGSSGNTIYF

j_gene: TRBJ2-7
d_gene: .
v_gene: TRBV29-1
abundance: .
CDR3nt: TGCAGTGTTAGACAGGAGAGACACTACGAGCAGTACTTC
CDR3aa: CSVRQERHYEQYF

j_gene: TRBJ2-7
d_gene: TRBD1
v_gene: TRBV5-1
abundance: .
CDR3nt: TGCGCCAGCAGCTTGGCCGGGACAGCTTCCTACGAGCAGTACTTC
CDR3aa: CASSLAGTASYEQYF

j_gene: TRBJ1-2
d_gene: .
v_gene: TRBV27
abundance: .
CDR3nt: TGTGCCAGCAGTTTCCGACGGAACTATGGCTACACCTTC
CDR3aa: CASSFRRNYGYTF

j_gene: TRBJ2-7
d_gene: TRBD2
v_gene: TRBV5-1
abundance: .
CDR3nt: TGCGCCAGCAGCATAAGTAGCGGGGGGGCGAACGGAAACGAGCAGTACTTC
CDR3aa: CASSISSGGANGNEQYF

j_gene: TRBJ1-4
d_gene: .
v_gene: TRBV5-1
abundance: .
CDR3nt: TGCGCCAGCAGCTTGGGCCAGGGAGAAGTAACTAATGAAAAACTGTTTTTT
CDR3aa: CASSLGQGEVTNEKLFF

j_gene: TRBJ1-5
d_gene: TRBD1
v_gene: TRBV27
abundance: .
CDR3nt: TGTGCCAGCAGAAGGGACAGCTTGAATCAGCCCCAGCATTTT
CDR3aa: CASRRDSLNQPQHF

j_gene: TRBJ1-2
d_gene: .
v_gene: TRBV30
abundance: .
CDR3nt: TGTGCCTGGGGCCCGGGACATTCCTATGGCTACACCTTC
CDR3aa: CAWGPGHSYGYTF

j_gene: TRBJ1-2
d_gene: .
v_gene: TRBV2
abundance: .
CDR3nt: TGTGCCAGCAGTAAGGAGGGAATCTATGGCTACACCTTC
CDR3aa: CASSKEGIYGYTF

j_gene: TRBJ1-6
d_gene: TRBD1
v_gene: TRBV7-9
abundance: .
CDR3nt: TGTGCCAGCAGCTTAACACAGGGGAGTTCACCCCTCCACTTT
CDR3aa: CASSLTQGSSPLHF

j_gene: TRBJ2-5
d_gene: .
v_gene: TRBV6-5
abundance: .
CDR3nt: TGTGCCAGCAGGCATGCAGGAGAGACCCAGTACTTC
CDR3aa: CASRHAGETQYF

j_gene: TRBJ1-2
d_gene: .
v_gene: TRBV9
abundance: .
CDR3nt: TGTGCCAGCAGCATCGACGGTGATGGCTACACCTTC
CDR3aa: CASSIDGDGYTF

j_gene: TRBJ1-2
d_gene: .
v_gene: TRBV19
abundance: .
CDR3nt: TGTGCCAGTAGTCTAGGAAATCGTTATGGCTACACCTTC
CDR3aa: CASSLGNRYGYTF

j_gene: TRBJ2-1
d_gene: .
v_gene: TRBV19
abundance: .
CDR3nt: TGTGCCTCAGGGGGGGGACATTCCTCCTACAATGAGCAGTTCTTC
CDR3aa: CASGGGHSSYNEQFF

j_gene: TRBJ2-6
d_gene: .
v_gene: TRBV27
abundance: .
CDR3nt: TGTGCCAGCAGTTTAGACAGGGAGGCACGCCAAGACAACGTCCTGACTTTC
CDR3aa: CASSLDREARQDNVLTF

j_gene: TRBJ1-1
d_gene: TRBD1
v_gene: TRBV7-9
abundance: .
CDR3nt: TGTGCCAGCAGCACCTCCGGGACAGGGGGCCCTGAAGCTTTCTTT
CDR3aa: CASSTSGTGGPEAFF

j_gene: TRBJ1-4
d_gene: .
v_gene: TRBV6-5
abundance: .
CDR3nt: TGTGCCAGCAGTTACTCGACGGGGGGAACAACTGAAAAACTGTTTTTT
CDR3aa: CASSYSTGGTTEKLFF

j_gene: TRBJ1-4
d_gene: TRBD1
v_gene: TRBV2
abundance: .
CDR3nt: TGTGCCAGCAGTGACTACAGGGGGACTAATGAAAAACTGTTTTTT
CDR3aa: CASSDYRGTNEKLFF